This T cell receptor beta chain appears in the sequencing data of a study of OX40 agonist ivuxolimab in advanced cancers. About the research overall: Partial responses occurred in Three dose-escalation patients, one with hepatocellular carcinoma and two with cutaneous melanoma. The study's findings and limits: The mean number of expanded clones was higher in CD8+ T cells than in CD4+. At 0.1 to 3.0 mg/kg and by week 6, CD4+ and CD8+ T cells in the blood had expanded clonally.

Comments on this clone: Antigen: not known.

The data were produced by immunoSEQ multiplex PCR, yet TCRdb's version contains in-frame clones alone and is incomplete. The profile covers 40,000 to 45,000 clones, with more than 75% appearing a single time and about a sixth taken by the ten largest. The CDR3 sequence is 14 residues long. Germline CDR1 is LGHNA and CDR2 is YSLEER. Trimming removed 4 bases at V and 4 bases at J, with 14 bases between. Sequencing was performed on CD4+ or CD8+ T cells sorted from blood, taken in a trial of the OX40 agonist ivuxolimab. The chain joins TRBV4-3 to TRBJ2-7; D uncertain. The TCR comes from an adult with an advanced solid tumor such as melanoma, head and neck, liver or kidney cancer. The DNA of the CDR3 is TGCGCCAGCAGCCCCTATACGGGTGCATACGAGCAGTACTTC. It encodes CASSPYTGAYEQYF.